Sequencing of this T cell receptor (beta chain) was carried out in a study of blood T cell repertoires in COVID-19. Study background: Samples of COVID-19 (acute and convalescent) were obtained from the United States, Italy and Spain. From T cells, B-cell-depleted T cells, or PBMCs came the material, which was cDNA or gDNA.

Some clones are missing from TCRdb's copy, which holds only in-frame ones; the method was immunoSEQ multiplex PCR. The repertoire holds 150,000 to 200,000 clones, with approximately 84% as singletons. Recruited during active infection, patients (from Seattle) were subsequently followed longitudinally. Comments on this clone: The sample has other DNA sequences that encode this CDR3 too.

Germline V gives CDR1 SGHRS, CDR2 YFSETQ. Trimming took off 0 bases at V and 2 bases at J, with 9 bases between the two ends. The CDR3 totals 15 residues. The receptor's source is a woman of 80 years or more with COVID-19, enrolled during active disease. The rearrangement uses TRBV5-1 and TRBJ1-5; a weak D match, TRBD1 (6 bases). Sequencing was carried out using peripheral blood. The CDR3 DNA sequence: TGCGCCAGCAGCTTGGCCCCAGGGGGCAATCAGCCCCAGCATTTT. Protein: CASSLAPGGNQPQHF.